Shown below are 27 T cell receptor beta chains from a single sample sequenced in a study of regulatory T cells in long-lasting Graves disease (dated by TCRdb to about 2021). The sample's time point label is to be understood as: newly diagnosed GD, antithyroid drugs for less than 3 months. For both TCR sequencing and RNA sequencing, RNA was extracted from PBMCs using TRIzol. The library came from multiplex PCR. Sequenced on an Illumina HiSeq 4000. To build TCR beta libraries, CDR3 regions were amplified by Arm-PCR using iRepertoire HTBI primers. TCRdb reworked the public reads: Q25 trimming with fastp, MiXCR clone assembly, productive beta chains retained. Rows with one shared CDR3 protein collapse into an entry with the most common genes and DNA. Across this sample there are 370,000 or so distinct CDR3 sequences, with 15% to 20% seen only once. Around 20% of the sample belongs to the ten largest clones.

In addition, the sample was reused for a study of T cells in Graves' hyperthyroidism and ophthalmopathy.

Sample: peripheral blood mononuclear cells (PBMCs), taken at new diagnosis, from a patient treated with antithyroid drugs. All receptors derive from a woman aged 18 to 35 with Graves disease. Donor details come from another sample of the same person, matched by shared clones.

This clonotype was observed many times. The chain couples TRBV2 to TRBJ2-3; a possible D gene is TRBD1 (5 bases). Germline V gene data show CDR1 as SNHLY and CDR2 as FYNNEI. The V end lost 3 bases, the J end lost 2 bases, and 12 bases lay between the germline ends. This CDR3 spans 15 amino acids. Here the CDR3 reads CASSELGVNTDTQYF. CDR3 coding DNA: TGTGCCAGCAGTGAGCTAGGGGTTAACACAGATACGCAGTATTTT.

This clonotype came up many times. The chain carries TRBV11-2 and TRBJ2-3; the match to TRBD2 covers 15 bases. Germline trimming cut 4 bases from V and 10 bases from J; bases unmatched to any gene: 12. CDR1 is SGHAT and CDR2 is FQNNGV in the germline V gene. CDR3 length: 17 amino acids. In DNA form, the CDR3 reads TGTGCCAGCAGCTCTCCTTCTGGACTAGCGGGAGGGCCGGCGCAGTATTTT. Amino acids: CASSSPSGLAGGPAQYF. Full variable domain (remainder filled in from reference TRBV11-2 and TRBJ2-3): EAGVAQSPRYKIIEKRQSVAFWCNPISGHATLYWYQQILGQGPKLLIQFQNNGVVDDSQLPKDRFSAERLKGVDSTLKIQPAKLEDSAVYLCASSSPSGLAGGPAQYFGPGTRLTVL.

This rearrangement joins TRBV7-3 to TRBJ2-1; 11 nucleotides agree with TRBD1. In germline, CDR1 is SGHTA, CDR2 FQGTGA. V lost 5 bases to trimming and J lost 8 bases; unmatched junction nucleotides: 8. The CDR3 consists of 15 residues. CDR3 amino acids: CASSPGQGAFYEQFF. CDR3 nucleotide sequence: TGTGCCAGCAGCCCCGGACAGGGGGCGTTTTATGAGCAGTTCTTC.

This clonotype was counted ten times or more. The chain combines TRBV6-1 with TRBJ2-7, with 7 bases aligning to TRBD2. The ends lost 6 bases at V and 0 bases at J; junction bases unmatched: 2. CDR1 MNHNS and CDR2 SASEGT come from the germline V gene. The CDR3 is 13 residues long. Written as DNA, the CDR3 is TGTGCCAGCAGCAGCGGGAACTCCTACGAGCAGTACTTC. This translates into CASSSGNSYEQYF.

This clonotype was observed at least ten times. The chain joins TRBV2 to TRBJ1-2; D ambiguous. The germline V and J ends were trimmed by 7 bases and 5 bases, with 11 bases remaining between them. Germline V gene lookup returns CDR1 SNHLY and CDR2 FYNNEI. The CDR3 is 12 amino acids. The CDR3 is CASTRTIYGYTF. CDR3 in DNA: TGTGCCAGCACGAGGACCATATATGGCTACACCTTC.

This clonotype was observed a handful of times. The V call is TRBV2, the J call TRBJ2-6; 7 bases agree with TRBD2. This CDR3 spans 17 amino acids. Germline V CDR1 and CDR2: SNHLY, FYNNEI. Trimming cost V 6 bases and J 2 bases; bases outside gene matches: 10. The CDR3 coding sequence is TGTGCCAGCAGATACCTGGGGGGAGGGACTGGGGCCAACGTCCTGACTTTC. It yields the protein CASRYLGGGTGANVLTF.

This clonotype showed up just once. A much larger clone sits a single nucleotide away, making a read error possible. The rearrangement links TRBV10-1 to TRBJ1-2; D ambiguous. The CDR3 covers 14 residues. The germline V gene encodes CDR1 WNHNN and CDR2 SYGVQD (reference sequence). CDR3 residues: CASSPGAGDYSYTF. For the CDR3, the DNA is TGCGCCAGCTCCCCTGGAGCAGGAGACTATAGCTACACCTTC.

This clonotype has a count of ten or more. The rearrangement joins TRBV7-2 to TRBJ1-6; D may be TRBD1 (5 bases). Germline CDR1 reads SGHTA; CDR2 reads FQGNSA. This CDR3 has 14 residues. V was cut by 1 base and J by 8 bases, with 9 bases left in between. The CDR3, as DNA: TGTGCCAGCAGCTTAGATGACAGTTATTCACCCCTCCACTTT. Translating it yields CASSLDDSYSPLHF.

The J gene is TRBJ1-2, the V gene TRBV29-1; D not certain. V dropped 6 bases and J dropped 3 bases, with 14 bases sitting between them. Germline values: CDR1 SQVTM, CDR2 ANQGSEA. This CDR3 has 13 residues. In DNA, the CDR3 is TGCAGCGTCGGGGAAGGGAGGGACTATGGCTACACCTTC. Amino acids: CSVGEGRDYGYTF.

This clonotype was seen many times. The J gene is TRBJ2-2, the V gene TRBV30, with unresolved D. Trimming took 7 bases from V and 6 from J, leaving 12 bases between them. CDR1 and CDR2 (germline): GTSNPN, SVGIG (reference sequence). This CDR3 spans 12 amino acids. CDR3 loop: CALQLAAGELFF. CDR3 DNA sequence: TGTGCCTTACAATTGGCTGCCGGGGAGCTGTTTTTT.

This clonotype was found a few times. Being one base from a much bigger clone, this may be a read error. CDR3 amino acids: CASSQGTTDTQYF. The DNA for the CDR3 is TGTGCCAGCAGCCAAGGGACCACAGATACGCAGTATTTT. The gene calls are TRBV3-1 and TRBJ2-3; no definite D call. CDR3 length equals 13 residues. Germline loops: CDR1 LGHDT, CDR2 YNNKEL (reference sequence). V shed 1 base and J shed 2 bases, with 4 bases lying between them.

This clonotype appeared many times. This sequence joins TRBV5-5 and TRBJ2-2; TRBD1 is a possible D gene (6 bases). The CDR3 extends over 14 amino acids. V gave up 7 bases and J gave up 4 bases, with 14 bases separating them. Germline CDR1 is SGHKS and CDR2 is YYEKEE (reference sequence). CDR3 loop: CASDRQGGTGELFF. The CDR3 coding sequence is TGTGCCAGCGACCGACAAGGGGGCACCGGGGAGCTGTTTTTT.

This chain connects TRBV14 to TRBJ2-7; D is perhaps TRBD1 or TRBD2 (5 bases each). The CDR3 covers 16 residues. Trimming pared 3 bases from V and 6 bases from J, leaving 21 bases between. The germline V gene encodes CDR1 SGHDN and CDR2 FVKESK. CDR3 coding DNA: TGTGCCAGCAGCCAGGCCAGCCCGGGACCGAGAATCGAGCAGTACTTC. Protein product: CASSQASPGPRIEQYF.

This clonotype was seen repeatedly, ten times or more. The rearrangement joins TRBV2 to TRBJ2-2; D not resolved. Trimming left V 1 base short and J 6 bases short, with 12 bases between. CDR1 and CDR2 (germline): SNHLY, FYNNEI. CDR3 length: 15 amino acids. This chain's CDR3 is CASSEVWGSAGELFF. The CDR3 DNA reads as TGTGCCAGCAGTGAAGTTTGGGGTAGTGCCGGGGAGCTGTTTTTT.

This clonotype has at least ten counts. This sequence joins TRBV27 and TRBJ2-1; 9 positions match TRBD1. The CDR3 sequence is 14 residues long. The germline CDR1 and CDR2 sequences are MNHEY and SMNVEV (reference sequence). V shed 8 bases and J 5 bases; nucleotides not matched to a gene: 7. For the CDR3, the DNA is TGTGCCAGCTCGGGACAGGGCCCCCACAATGAGCAGTTCTTC. Protein: CASSGQGPHNEQFF.

This chain's CDR3 is CATSPTGGKTGELFF. The CDR3, as DNA: TGTGCCACCAGCCCGACAGGGGGCAAAACCGGGGAGCTGTTTTTT. V usage is TRBV15 and J usage is TRBJ2-2, with 10 nucleotides matching TRBD1. The CDR3 is 15 amino acids. Germline CDR1 LNHNV, CDR2 YYDKDF (reference sequence). Trimming took 5 bases from V and 5 from J; bases not matched to a gene: 5.

Many counts were recorded for this clonotype. CDR3 residues: CASSPRTGYNQPQHF. CDR3 coding DNA: TGTGCCAGCAGTCCAAGGACAGGGTACAATCAGCCCCAGCATTTT. The chain employs TRBV28 and TRBJ1-5, with TRBD1 identical over 8 bases. The CDR3 has 15 residues. The germline CDR1 and CDR2 sequences are MDHEN and SYDVKM. J gave up 3 bases and V 5 bases, and 6 bases lay outside the gene matches. Variable domain in full (rest from reference TRBV28 and TRBJ1-5): DVKVTQSSRYLVKRTGEKVFLECVQDMDHENMFWYRQDPGLGLRLIYFSYDVKMKEKGDIPEGYSVSREKKERFSLILESASTNQTSMYLCASSPRTGYNQPQHFGDGTRLSIL.

Judged by abundance, this clonotype is medium-sized. The junction and the germline gene differ at one end; a read error may be behind it. V and J are TRBV5-1 and TRBJ1-4; D perhaps matches TRBD1 (6 bases). CDR1 is SGHRS, CDR2 YFSETQ, per germline. This CDR3 region has 14 residues. Here the CDR3 reads CASSSGQSNEKLFF. The CDR3 coding sequence is TGTGCCAGCAGCTCCGGACAGTCGAATGAAAAACTGTTTTTT.

This clonotype was recorded many times. CDR3 loop: CASSPRGAGGSEQYF. CDR3 sequence (DNA): TGTGCCAGCAGCCCTCGGGGGGCGGGGGGCTCCGAGCAGTACTTC. The rearrangement links TRBV4-2 to TRBJ2-7; 8 bases map to TRBD2. Germline values: CDR1 LGHNA, CDR2 YNFKEQ. V shed 4 bases, J shed 6 bases, and the junction held 11 bases outside the gene matches. The CDR3 spans 15 residues.

This clonotype was seen a few times. This chain's CDR3 is CASSPPVGTQTGNIQYF. CDR3 bases: TGTGCCAGCTCACCACCCGTCGGGACCCAAACGGGGAACATTCAGTACTTC. V gene TRBV18 combines with J gene TRBJ2-4; the D call may be TRBD1 or TRBD2 (5 bases each). CDR1 is KGHSH and CDR2 is LQKENI in the germline V gene. Trimming shortened V by 0 bases and J by 7 bases, and 19 bases separated the two germline ends. The CDR3 extends over 17 amino acids.

The J gene is TRBJ2-4, the V gene TRBV7-9; unclear D gene. CDR3 size: 16 residues. From germline, CDR1 is SEHNR and CDR2 FQNEAQ (reference sequence). The germline V and J ends were trimmed by 1 base and 2 bases, with 12 bases remaining between them. Here the CDR3 DNA reads TGTGCCAGCAGCTTAGTAGCACAGCCCCCCAAAAACATTCAGTACTTC. Translation: CASSLVAQPPKNIQYF. The variable domain in full, completed from reference TRBV7-9 and TRBJ2-4, reads DTGVSQNPRHKITKRGQNVTFRCDPISEHNRLYWYRQTLGQGPEFLTYFQNEAQLEKSRLLSDRFSAERPKGSFSTLEIQRTEQGDSAMYLCASSLVAQPPKNIQYFGAGTRLSVL.

This clonotype was seen at least ten times. J is TRBJ2-3 and V is TRBV5-6; a weak D match, TRBD2 (5 bases). The CDR3 covers 16 residues. The V end lost 4 bases, the J end lost 6 bases, and 21 bases lay between the germline ends. Germline CDR1 reads SGHDT; CDR2 reads YYEEEE. The CDR3 DNA reads as TGTGCCAGCAGCGGGCTCGAGACGGGGATCGGGGATACGCAGTATTTT. Its protein product is CASSGLETGIGDTQYF.

Notes on this clonotype: The junction differs from germline at one of its ends, possibly a read error. The chain couples TRBV19 to TRBJ1-3; 11 bases are shared with TRBD1. Germline V lookup: CDR1 LNHDA, CDR2 SQIVND (reference sequence). The CDR3 totals 14 residues. CDR3 sequence: CASSKGQGVHTTYF. The CDR3 DNA reads as TGTGCCAGTAGCAAGGGACAGGGGGTCCACACCACATATTTT.

The V call is TRBV9, the J call TRBJ1-6; D call uncertain. V shed 0 bases and J shed 10 bases, with 20 bases lying between them. Germline CDR1 and CDR2: SGDLS and YYNGEE. The CDR3 is 17 amino acids. The CDR3, as DNA: TGTGCCAGCAGCGTAGCTGTAGGGCCTACCCCGGGATCACCCCTCCACTTT. Amino acid sequence: CASSVAVGPTPGSPLHF.

There are many counts of this clonotype. The chain recombines TRBV18 with TRBJ2-1; no reliable D call. V lost 3 bases and J 0 bases, leaving 12 bases between the germline ends. Germline assignment: CDR1 KGHSH and CDR2 LQKENI. CDR3 length: 16 amino acids. The CDR3 sequence is CASSPASASSYNEQFF. DNA of the CDR3: TGTGCCAGCTCACCGGCAAGCGCAAGCTCCTACAATGAGCAGTTCTTC.

The rearrangement joins TRBV6-2 or TRBV6-3 to TRBJ2-1, with D unresolved. CDR1 and CDR2 (germline): MNHEY, SVGEGT. Trimming took 6 bases from V and 6 from J, leaving 12 bases between them. This CDR3 has 13 amino acids. CDR3 amino acids: CASSVETPNEQFF. In DNA form, the CDR3 reads TGTGCCAGCAGCGTCGAAACCCCCAATGAGCAGTTCTTC.

This clonotype was counted between two and nine times. J is TRBJ1-1 and V is TRBV24-1; no reliable D call. The germline gives CDR1 KGHDR, CDR2 SFDVKD. CDR3 size: 13 residues. Trimming left V 3 bases short and J 5 bases short, with 9 bases between. CDR3: CATSDPIGTEAFF. The CDR3 bases are TGTGCCACCAGTGATCCCATCGGGACTGAAGCTTTCTTT.